This T cell receptor beta chain was profiled in a study of T cells expressing NK-cell markers. One entry per CDR3 protein, without DNA, is what TCRdb gives after re-calling the 5' RACE reads. The sample data list approximately 550,000 distinct CDR3 sequences. The CDR3 runs 16 residues. The germline CDR1 and CDR2 sequences are LNHDA and SQIVND (reference sequence). The sample comprised blood T cells: a sorted CD56 or NKG2C T cell subset, CD4+ or CD8+ T cells, or bulk PBMC T cells (not recorded which). The chain carries TRBV19 and TRBJ2-1; TCRdb's D call of TRBD2 is untestable without DNA. The clonotype comes from a man aged 18 to 30 in good health. This CDR3 is CASSTRLALSYNEQFF.